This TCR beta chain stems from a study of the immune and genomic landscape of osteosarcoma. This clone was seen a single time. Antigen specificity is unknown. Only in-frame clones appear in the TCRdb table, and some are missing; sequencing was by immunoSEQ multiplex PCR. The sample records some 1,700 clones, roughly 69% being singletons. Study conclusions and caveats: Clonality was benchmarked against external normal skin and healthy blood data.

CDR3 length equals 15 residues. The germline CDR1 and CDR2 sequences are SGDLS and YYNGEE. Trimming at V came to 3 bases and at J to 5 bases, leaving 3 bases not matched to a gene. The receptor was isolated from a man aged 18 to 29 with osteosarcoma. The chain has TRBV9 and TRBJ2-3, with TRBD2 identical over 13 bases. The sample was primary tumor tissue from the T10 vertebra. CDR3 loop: CASSGGTSGEDTQYF. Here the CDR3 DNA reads TGTGCCAGCAGCGGAGGGACTAGCGGGGAAGATACGCAGTATTTT.